The 16 T cell receptor beta chains reported below all come from one sample, sequenced in a study of CD8 T cells in cerebrospinal fluid in Alzheimer's disease. TCRdb reanalyzed the 10x single-cell sequencing reads and collapses them to one entry per CDR3 protein, without DNA. The sample table includes over 950 distinct CDR3 sequences. Sequenced sample: cerebrospinal fluid. Source of these receptors: a human donor in good health.

Considering frequency, this clonotype is medium-sized (0.01 to 0.1%). V and J are TRBV20-1 and TRBJ2-5; with no DNA, the TCRdb D assignment of TRBD2 cannot be verified. This CDR3 contains 13 residues. CDR1 is DFQATT, CDR2 SNEGSKA, per germline (reference sequence). CDR3: CSAVLGGQETQYF.

According to its frequency, this clonotype is large. The CDR3 protein is CASSLQGPSGEQYF. The V gene is TRBV7-3, the J gene TRBJ2-7; TCRdb returns TRBD2, unconfirmable since there is no DNA. Looked up from germline, CDR1 is SGHTA and CDR2 is FQGTGA. The CDR3 contains 14 residues.

This clonotype is classed as large by frequency. The chain carries TRBV7-6 and TRBJ2-2; the TCRdb D gene call, TRBD1, has no DNA to confirm it. Germline CDR1 SGHVS, CDR2 FNYEAQ. The CDR3 is 16 residues long. CDR3 protein: CASSLVPGGDTGELFF.

Measured by frequency, this clonotype is medium-sized (0.01 to 0.1%). The chain recombines TRBV16 with TRBJ1-1. There are 15 residues in the CDR3. Germline-derived CDR1 and CDR2 are KGHSY and FQNENV. CDR3 loop: CASSPISLMNTEAFF.

According to its frequency, this clonotype is medium-sized. V is TRBV5-4 and J is TRBJ2-1; absent DNA, TCRdb's TRBD1 call cannot be checked. The germline CDR1 and CDR2 sequences are SGHNT and YYREEE (reference sequence). This CDR3 comprises 14 residues. The CDR3 here is CASSSSSRGARQFF. Using reference TRBV5-4 and TRBJ2-1 for the parts outside the CDR3, the full variable domain is ETGVTQSPTHLIKTRGQQVTLRCSSQSGHNTVSWYQQALGQGPQFIFQYYREEENGRGNFPPRFSGLQFPNYSSELNVNALELDDSALYLCASSSSSRGARQFFGPGTRLTVL.

This clonotype is identified as medium-sized from frequency. The chain has TRBV27 and TRBJ1-1; the TRBD1 assignment by TCRdb is unverifiable without DNA. CDR1 MNHEY and CDR2 SMNVEV come from the germline V gene (reference sequence). CDR3 size: 16 residues. The chain's CDR3 is CASMGSGTGKNTEAFF.

This clonotype is medium-sized by frequency. The gene calls are TRBV7-8 and TRBJ1-2. The CDR3 runs to 13 residues. The germline gives CDR1 SGHVS, CDR2 FQNEAQ. The CDR3 spells CASSSADGYGYTF.

This clonotype is called large (0.1 to 1%) based on its frequency. This chain joins TRBV2 and TRBJ2-7. The CDR3 covers 13 residues. CDR1 and CDR2 from the germline V gene are SNHLY and FYNNEI. The CDR3 sequence: CASMRQVGLWQYF. The full variable domain, with the rest looked up from reference TRBV2 and TRBJ2-7, is EPEVTQTPSHQVTQMGQEVILRCVPISNHLYFYWYRQILGQKVEFLVSFYNNEISEKSEIFDDQFSVERPDGSNFTLKIRSTKLEDSAMYFCASMRQVGLWQYFGPGTRLTVT.

This clonotype is labeled medium-sized based on frequency. The CDR3 sequence: CSADRASYEQYF. The chain is built from TRBV20-1 and TRBJ2-7; absent DNA, TCRdb's TRBD1 call cannot be checked. Germline assignment: CDR1 DFQATT and CDR2 SNEGSKA (reference sequence). This CDR3 has 12 residues.

Its frequency marks this clonotype as large. The CDR3 here is CAAGHGVSNYGYTF. This chain connects TRBV10-3 to TRBJ1-2. The germline V gene has CDR1 ENHRY and CDR2 SYGVKD. CDR3 length equals 14 residues.

J is TRBJ2-5 and V is TRBV18; the TRBD2 assignment by TCRdb is unverifiable without DNA. CDR1 KGHSH and CDR2 LQKENI come from the germline V gene. CDR3 length: 16 amino acids. The CDR3 is CASSPLASLGEKTQYF.

This clonotype is classed as medium-sized (0.01 to 0.1%) by frequency. This CDR3 is CASSQDAGVNGYTF. The V call is TRBV3-1, the J call TRBJ1-2; the D gene TCRdb calls, TRBD1, cannot be checked with no DNA. Germline loops: CDR1 LGHDT, CDR2 YNNKEL (reference sequence). The CDR3 is 14 amino acids.

By frequency, this clonotype is large. The chain uses TRBV3-1 and TRBJ1-2; TCRdb returns TRBD1, unconfirmable since there is no DNA. Germline V lookup: CDR1 LGHDT, CDR2 YNNKEL (reference sequence). The length of the CDR3 is 12 residues. This CDR3 reads CASSQRGGGYTF.

By frequency, this clonotype is medium-sized. The rearrangement links TRBV12-3 or TRBV12-4 to TRBJ2-1. The CDR3 spans 17 residues. The CDR3 spells CASSLGSSGDSYNEQFF.

This clonotype registers medium-sized (0.01 to 0.1%) by frequency. The chain combines TRBV9 with TRBJ2-1; the TCRdb call, TRBD2, lacks DNA for checking. The germline V gene encodes CDR1 SGDLS and CDR2 YYNGEE. CDR3 length: 16 amino acids. This CDR3 reads CASSAPGLAEWNEQFF. Variable domain in full (rest from reference TRBV9 and TRBJ2-1): DSGVTQTPKHLITATGQRVTLRCSPRSGDLSVYWYQQSLDQGLQFLIQYYNGEERAKGNILERFSAQQFPDLHSELNLSSLELGDSALYFCASSAPGLAEWNEQFFGPGTRLTVL.

This clonotype is large by frequency. The chain is built from TRBV7-2 and TRBJ1-1; with no DNA, the TCRdb D assignment of TRBD1 cannot be verified. The length of the CDR3 is 14 residues. Germline CDR1 SGHTA, CDR2 FQGNSA. CDR3 sequence: CASSLRPGNTEAFF.